This TCR beta chain was captured by sequencing in a study of patients and donors after allogeneic stem cell transplantation. TCRdb processed the RT-PCR reads anew with MiXCR; each CDR3 protein has one entry. This sample yields some 200,000 distinct CDR3 sequences, of which 41% are seen a single time; approximately 32% belongs to the top ten. V lost 0 bases and J lost 0, with 12 bases in between. Germline CDR1 and CDR2: SGHRS and YFSETQ. This CDR3 spans 16 amino acids. The chain links TRBV5-1 to TRBJ1-1; no firm D call. This TCR was sampled from a human donor who was either an allogeneic HSCT recipient or a stem cell or donor lymphocyte infusion donor (not recorded which). It is not recorded whose cells these are; they may come from a transplant donor. Specimen: blood, either unsorted or a sorted T cell fraction (not recorded which). The CDR3 here is CASSLAPTQMNTEAFF. DNA for the CDR3: TGCGCCAGCAGCTTGGCCCCGACACAGATGAACACTGAAGCTTTCTTT. Full variable domain (remainder filled in from reference TRBV5-1 and TRBJ1-1): KAGVTQTPRYLIKTRGQQVTLSCSPISGHRSVSWYQQTPGQGLQFLFEYFSETQRNKGNFPGRFSGRQFSNSRSEMNVSTLELGDSALYLCASSLAPTQMNTEAFFGQGTRLTVV.